This TCR beta chain was captured by sequencing in a study of OX40 agonist ivuxolimab in advanced cancers. Study in general: Cohort: about 80% men, mean age approximately 64, aged roughly 20 to 79. Study-level results: The authors also found low normalized T-cell clonal expansion in some nonresponders.

The CDR3 is 13 residues long. Trimming left V 5 bases short and J 2 bases short, with 8 bases between. The germline CDR1 and CDR2 sequences are LNHNV and YYDKDF (reference sequence). The method was immunoSEQ multiplex PCR; TCRdb's version includes in-frame clones alone and lacks a portion of them. The data hold about 48,000 clones, with around 80% observed a single time. Turning to this clone: Its matching antigen is unknown.

This clonotype was sampled from an adult with an advanced solid tumor such as melanoma, head and neck, liver or kidney cancer. The material was CD4+ or CD8+ T cells sorted from blood, obtained in a trial of the OX40 agonist ivuxolimab. V is TRBV15 and J is TRBJ2-3, with a tentative D call TRBD2 (5 bases). The CDR3 DNA reads TGTGCCACCAGCTTGGACTTCACAGATACGCAGTATTTT. Translating it yields CATSLDFTDTQYF. The whole variable domain, filled in from reference TRBV15 and TRBJ2-3, reads DAMVIQNPRYQVTQFGKPVTLSCSQTLNHNVMYWYQQKSSQAPKLLFHYYDKDFNNEADTPDNFQSRRPNTSFCFLDIRSPGLGDTAMYLCATSLDFTDTQYFGPGTRLTVL.